The T cell receptor (beta chain) under discussion was sequenced for a study of cytomegalovirus exposure and HLA in healthy donors (dated by TCRdb to 2016 to 2017). With regard to the full study: An earlier analysis of some 500 of the donors reported about 250 Gb of sequence data and 100 million to 130 million unique TCR beta sequences from 150 million to 200 million T cells. Along with the approximately 600-subject first cohort, a separate validation cohort of about 110 different subjects was used. A later analysis re-examined previously published TCR beta repertoires from just over 650 donors and added high-resolution HLA genotyping to investigate patterns of TCR occurrence. The study aimed to test whether signatures of past pathogen exposure could be identified by cataloging public T cell receptors. HLA typing included class I and class II loci at four-digit resolution. Several DR-DQ haplotypes were handled as single units for association and clustering, since linkage in the cohort was strong. Donor age, sex, ethnicity and CMV serostatus were compiled alongside the repertoire data. In the later analysis, no new phenotypic data were used to find candidate immune exposures; instead, reliance was placed on TCR beta sequences and their occurrence across donors. Genome-wide SNP genotypes for about 65% of the roughly 670 donors were used in a later genetic analysis, which treated that subset as a discovery cohort. The study used immunosequencing to profile the T cell repertoires of 600 to 850 subjects and linked those repertoires to cytomegalovirus serostatus. An earlier analysis of some 600 of the donors applied high-throughput TCR beta sequencing to assess whether each TCR beta V gene segment acted as functional or pseudogenic. An early release covering around 630 HLA-typed donors comprised about 300 gigabases of sequencing data and tens of millions of unique TCR sequences. The genetic ancestry cluster associated with self-reported Caucasian donors included 65% to 90% of the 398 genotyped donors. Among 300 to 450 genotyped donors of the cohort, an average of around 240,000 unique TCR beta nucleotide sequences were sequenced per donor, roughly 20% of them non-productive. The study combined high-throughput TCR immunosequencing, statistical association of individual TCRs with disease status, and machine learning to predict cytomegalovirus infection status. Every discovery cohort repertoire had been produced on one sequencing platform. Typing coverage differed by locus: A, B, C, DRB1 and DQB1 were typed in about 629-640 donors, DQA1 in about 560, DPA1 in nearly 610, and DPB1 in just under 480.

Receptor amplification or capture employed the immunoSEQ multiplex PCR assay. For the multiplex PCR, a mixture combining 60 forward primers for TCR Vbeta segments and 13 reverse primers for TCR Jbeta segments was used. A multiplex PCR assay on genomic DNA amplified the CDR3 region of rearranged TCR beta genes. On the Illumina HiSeq System, the amplified TCR beta libraries were sequenced as 87-base-pair reads. Processing in the source paper ran as follows. In a later analysis, around 80 million unique TCR beta chains were counted across the 500 to 700 repertoires, and about 9.9 million of these chains were shared by at least two donors. To remove PCR and sequencing errors, raw reads were error-corrected and collapsed into unique sequences using a nearest-neighbor algorithm that merged closely related sequences. Alignment of CDR3 sequences to IMGT reference sequences was used to assign V, D and J gene segments. For a sequence to be retained, at least a six-nucleotide match to both a V gene segment and a J gene segment was required. A rearrangement counted as productive if the CDR3 had no stop codons and remained in frame with V and J, and every other rearrangement counted as non-productive. Following IMGT convention, CDR3 was defined as the stretch from the second conserved V-encoded cysteine up to the conserved J-encoded phenylalanine. Sequences without an unambiguous match to a single V gene segment were excluded from the earlier analysis of a few hundred of the donors. In an earlier analysis of about 590 of the donors, a V segment was called functional when productive rearrangements were above 56.7%, and segregating when the standard deviation between donors exceeded 5%. A statistical classification framework was developed to diagnose cytomegalovirus status using the catalog of TCR beta chain sequences. V and J gene assignment, in a later analysis, came from comparing TCR nucleotide sequences with IMGT/GENE-DB human TR gene sequences. In a later analysis, CDR3 sequences and most-parsimonious VDJ recombination scenarios were assigned using the TCRdist pipeline. In a later analysis, every TCR beta chain was defined by the combination of its CDR3 amino acid sequence and its V-gene family, and reads without a unique V-gene family were dropped. In a later analysis, approximately 640 highly shared, low-generation-probability nucleotide sequences were removed to address suspected cross-contamination and a sequencing artifact. In a later analysis, a clonal expansion index was calculated for each public chain from normalized within-repertoire ranks of inferred template counts. In a later analysis, generation probabilities were computed using a VDJ recombination model fitted to out-of-frame rearrangements, and the results were checked against IGoR. In a later analysis, TCR-TCR, TCR-HLA and TCR-CMV co-occurrence was scored with hypergeometric tests, and a repertoire-size bias correction was applied to TCR pairs. To estimate false discovery rates, a later analysis permuted the HLA or CMV assignments 20 times. In a later analysis, co-occurring TCRs were grouped using DBSCAN, and TCRdist sequence similarity was added for clustering within HLA-allele-positive subsets. Repertoires with fewer than 30,000 or more than 120,000 public chains were left out of co-occurrence clustering, as were a few repertoires with anomalous nucleotide sharing. TCRdb obtained this table from immuneACCESS and retained in-frame rearrangements with V and J assigned. These tables miss some clones; where compared with another copy, unresolved V genes account for less than half of the shortfall, and the remainder is unexplained. That table gives V, J and clone size, and the DNA gave D and trimming. The sample table lists about 130,000 clones, 76% of them with a count of one. The ten biggest clones cover 1.8% of the sample.

This clone was observed a few times. Its cognate antigen has yet to be identified. Base-call qualities are not available, and no considerably larger clone is one nucleotide away. Taken from the germline V gene (reference sequence), the CDR1 and CDR2 loops are SEHNR and FQNEAQ. CDR3 length: 13 amino acids, cysteine to phenylalanine. Only the CDR3 region is kept as DNA, spanning 39 bases read in frame from base 1. At the junction V is shortened by 4 bases and J by 4 bases, with 10 bases in between. In total, around 600 healthy bone marrow donors made up the cohort. All cohort members were sampled while nominally healthy, although unrecorded immune exposures were likely present. The donor was CMV seropositive and was included in the group of 250 to 350 seropositive cohort members. Each donor provided a peripheral blood sample, and peripheral blood mononuclear cells were used for TCR beta sequencing. Genomic DNA was extracted from the blood cell samples with the Qiagen DNeasy Blood Extraction Kit.

Study-level results and caveats: An earlier analysis of approximately 600 of the donors showed that most TCR beta V segments appeared in productive rearrangements either about 90% or about 30% of the time, which broadly matched IMGT annotations. The earlier analysis of some 560 of the donors excluded seventeen rarely observed V segments, including chromosome 9 orphons, because counts were too low. Cytomegalovirus status was reported to be diagnosed by the classifier with high specificity and sensitivity in both the original and validation cohorts. The only immune exposure information available for the cohort was CMV serostatus. The 87-base-pair reads could not distinguish some IMGT-functional V segments, including TRBV6-2 and TRBV6-3, so those segments were excluded. In vitro tests confirmed that a few of the cytomegalovirus-associated TCR beta chains recognize cytomegalovirus antigens. In a later analysis, the rate of TCR association differed among HLA loci, with DRB1 alleles having the most associated TCRs and HLA-C alleles having the fewest. In a later analysis, several top co-occurrence clusters were reported to appear linked to parvovirus B19, influenza, CMV and Epstein-Barr virus. When HLA alleles, especially DR and DQ, strongly co-occurred, TCR associations were difficult to assign to individual alleles. Only TCR beta chains were sequenced in this cohort, and the absence of alpha or paired-chain data limited detectable features. A total of some 180 TCR beta chains were listed by the study as associated with cytomegalovirus. Roughly uniform sequencing depth across donors was assumed in presence/absence analyses, although this assumption may not hold. In a later analysis, 15,000 to 20,000 TCR beta sequences were associated with specific HLA alleles at a false discovery rate of 0.05. In a later genetic analysis, fewer N-insertions in productive TCRs were reported among donors in an Asian-associated ancestry cluster than the roughly 700-donor mean. A cluster of highly shared sequence variants was judged likely to represent a technical artifact of the sequencing pipeline. HLA typing was unavailable for some donors at each locus, so association tests used only the typed subset. In a later analysis, HLA-associated TCR beta chains showed more clonal expansion and lower generation probabilities than non-associated chains that were equally common. An association between a missense DCLRE1C variant and V-gene and J-gene trimming of TCR beta chains was found in a later genetic analysis and replicated in an independent cohort. According to the authors, the approach could potentially be generalized to other disease states and immunological phenotypes. Most TCR sequences were seen in very few donors, while some public TCRs were found in many individuals. Correlated functional status among segregating V segments might be attributable to linkage disequilibrium, but an unknown experimental factor could not be ruled out. Most CMV-associated TCR beta chains appeared to be HLA-restricted in a later analysis, and the HLA associations seemed to be driven largely by CMV exposure. A further reported finding was that TCR beta sequences accurately predicted the HLA-A and HLA-B alleles for most subjects in the first cohort.

This TCR was recovered from a female donor in good health and CMV-seropositive. The chain uses TRBV7-9 and TRBJ1-1; TRBD1 could be the D gene, as 5 bases match. Source material: PBMCs. The CDR3 in this case is CASSSQGVTEAFF. The base sequence is TGTGCCAGCAGCTCGCAGGGCGTCACTGAAGCTTTCTTT.